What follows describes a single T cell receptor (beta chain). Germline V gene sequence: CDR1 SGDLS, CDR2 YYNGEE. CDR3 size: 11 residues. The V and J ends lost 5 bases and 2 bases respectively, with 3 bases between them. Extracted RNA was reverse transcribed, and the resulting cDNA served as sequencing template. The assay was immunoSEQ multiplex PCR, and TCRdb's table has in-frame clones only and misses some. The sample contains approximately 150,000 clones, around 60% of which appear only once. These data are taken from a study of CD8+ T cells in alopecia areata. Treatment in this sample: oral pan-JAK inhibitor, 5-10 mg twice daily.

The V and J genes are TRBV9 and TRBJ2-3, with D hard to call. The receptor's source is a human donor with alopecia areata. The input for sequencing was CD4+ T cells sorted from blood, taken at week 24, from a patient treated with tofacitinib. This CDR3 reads CASSITDTQYF. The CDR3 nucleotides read TGTGCCAGCAGTATCACAGATACGCAGTATTTT.